This TCR beta chain was obtained from a study of Ad26.COV2.S vaccination and SARS-CoV-2 variants. About the study: Intramuscular Ad26.COV2.S at 5x10^10 or 1x10^11 viral particles.

Using immunoSEQ multiplex PCR, the repertoire was profiled, and TCRdb retains in-frame clones only, with some absent. Here the sample spans about 280,000 clones, roughly 86% being singletons. General study points: Using TCR breadth and depth analyses may have led to underestimated total T cell responses.

Treatment reported: roughly 19 received Ad26.COV2.S at low or high dose, single or two shots; about five received placebo; per-sample allocation not given. The investigators took samples on day 63 after the first vaccine or placebo injection. Comment on this clone: Its specificity is not known.

CDR1 ENHRY and CDR2 SYGVKD come from the germline V gene. The CDR3 loop spans 11 amino acids. Trimming took 3 bases from V and 4 from J, leaving 3 bases between them. The sequence was obtained from a person aged 18 to 59 who received the Ad26.COV2.S COVID-19 vaccine or a placebo. The sequenced sample was peripheral blood, obtained in a trial of Ad26.COV2.S vaccine versus placebo. The rearrangement joins TRBV10-3 to TRBJ1-2; D gene ambiguous. CDR3 loop: CAISDSYGYTF. The CDR3 DNA reads as TGTGCCATCAGTGACAGCTATGGCTACACCTTC.